One and the same sample provided the 24 T cell receptor beta chains below, sequenced in a study of shared clonotypes between healthy human individuals. Measured with immunoSEQ multiplex PCR; TCRdb has only the in-frame clones, and not every one. Here the sample spans over a million clones, about four fifths being singletons. The sequenced material came from memory CD4+ T cells from PBMCs. Regarding subset: CD45RA-negative fraction. The source is a man between 18 and 29 years old in good health. Some clones in this sample may be carry-over from other donors' samples.

The chain joins TRBV11-3 to TRBJ2-1; TRBD1 agrees at 7 bases. This CDR3 has 16 amino acids. With V trimmed by 0 bases and J by 4 bases, 6 bases remained unmatched. Germline V gene lookup returns CDR1 SGHNT and CDR2 YENEEA. This chain's CDR3 is CASSLEAGTAYNEQFF. The CDR3 nucleotides read TGTGCCAGCAGCTTAGAGGCCGGGACAGCTTACAATGAGCAGTTCTTC.

The chain combines TRBV27 with TRBJ1-4; D perhaps matches TRBD1 (6 bases). The CDR3 extends over 15 amino acids. From germline, CDR1 is MNHEY and CDR2 SMNVEV (reference sequence). The V end lost 5 bases, the J end lost 6 bases, and 16 bases lay between the germline ends. The CDR3, as DNA: TGTGCCAGCAGTAAGACAGGTCAGCGGGATGAAAAACTGTTTTTT. This sequence encodes CASSKTGQRDEKLFF.

The V and J genes are TRBV7-9 and TRBJ1-5; 10 bases are a match to TRBD1. V was clipped by 6 bases and J by 3 bases; unmatched bases: 2. The CDR3 is made up of 14 amino acids. The germline V gene encodes CDR1 SEHNR and CDR2 FQNEAQ (reference sequence). DNA for the CDR3: TGTGCCAGCAGTCGACAGGGGGCCAATCAGCCCCAGCATTTT. Its translation: CASSRQGANQPQHF. Looking up the rest from reference TRBV7-9 and TRBJ1-5 gives the full variable domain: DTGVSQNPRHKITKRGQNVTFRCDPISEHNRLYWYRQTLGQGPEFLTYFQNEAQLEKSRLLSDRFSAERPKGSFSTLEIQRTEQGDSAMYLCASSRQGANQPQHFGDGTRLSIL.

Details on this clone: The junction and the germline gene differ at one end; a read error may be behind it. The J gene is TRBJ2-1, the V gene TRBV28, with a tentative D call TRBD2 (6 bases). Germline loops: CDR1 MDHEN, CDR2 SYDVKM. The length of the CDR3 is 14 residues. CDR3 sequence: CASLAPGSGSRRLF. The CDR3 region has the DNA TGTGCCAGCCTAGCGCCTGGGAGCGGGTCAAGAAGGCTCTTC.

The V call is TRBV28, the J call TRBJ2-5; no clear D gene. The germline CDR1 and CDR2 sequences are MDHEN and SYDVKM. The V end lost 2 bases, the J end lost 5 bases, and 9 bases lay between the germline ends. This CDR3 region has 13 residues. The CDR3 spells CASSLVSLETQYF. In DNA form, the CDR3 reads TGTGCCAGCAGTTTAGTTAGCCTGGAGACCCAGTACTTC.

The J gene is TRBJ2-1, the V gene TRBV6-6; 8 positions match TRBD1. The germline gives CDR1 MNHNY, CDR2 SVGAGI (reference sequence). The CDR3 has 12 amino acids. V gave up 10 bases and J gave up 6 bases; unmatched junction bases: 5. The CDR3 is CATSDRANEQFF. The CDR3 DNA reads TGTGCCACCTCGGACAGGGCCAATGAGCAGTTCTTC.

The CDR3 bases are TGTGCCAGCAGTTACGGTTTGGCAGGGGGCGACTCACCCCTCCACTTT. Its translation: CASSYGLAGGDSPLHF. The chain links TRBV6-5 to TRBJ1-6; 8 bases fit TRBD1. The germline CDR1 and CDR2 sequences are MNHEY and SVGAGI. After removal of 2 bases from V and 10 bases from J, the junction contained 10 bases not matched to a gene. The CDR3 totals 16 residues.

This chain links TRBV29-1 with TRBJ2-3, with D perhaps matching TRBD2 (6 bases). Germline V gene data show CDR1 as SQVTM and CDR2 as ANQGSEA. This CDR3 spans 14 amino acids. Trimming took off 8 bases at V and 6 bases at J, with 21 bases between the two ends. The CDR3 DNA is TGCAGCCTCGGTGGAGGGAGAGGTGGGGATACGCAGTATTTT. Amino acids: CSLGGGRGGDTQYF.

The gene calls are TRBV7-8 and TRBJ2-5; D gene ambiguous. V gave up 5 bases and J gave up 2 bases, with 12 bases separating them. Germline CDR1 SGHVS, CDR2 FQNEAQ. The CDR3 consists of 14 residues. The CDR3 here is CASSHFPSQETQYF. CDR3 DNA: TGTGCCAGCAGCCACTTCCCGAGTCAAGAGACCCAGTACTTC.

J is TRBJ2-7 and V is TRBV18; 7 bases fit TRBD2. The germline CDR1 and CDR2 sequences are KGHSH and LQKENI. With V trimmed by 4 bases and J by 0 bases, 12 bases remained unmatched. The CDR3 contains 17 residues. CDR3 loop: CASSRGRLAVNSYEQYF. CDR3 nucleotides: TGTGCCAGCTCACGGGGGAGGCTAGCGGTCAACTCCTACGAGCAGTACTTC. Based on the CDR3 plus reference TRBV18 and TRBJ2-7, the full variable domain is NAGVMQNPRHLVRRRGQEARLRCSPMKGHSHVYWYRQLPEEGLKFMVYLQKENIIDESGMPKERFSAEFPKEGPSILRIQQVVRGDSAAYFCASSRGRLAVNSYEQYFGPGTRLTVT.

V gene TRBV5-1 combines with J gene TRBJ2-1; TRBD2 might be the D (6 bases). Germline CDR1 is SGHRS and CDR2 is YFSETQ. The V end was cut by 5 bases, the J end by 8 bases, with 14 bases between. CDR3 length equals 13 residues. The CDR3 here is CASSTTSFYEQFF. The DNA for the CDR3 is TGCGCCAGCAGTACGACTAGTTTCTATGAGCAGTTCTTC.

The chain combines TRBV7-9 with TRBJ2-5; D gene uncertain. Between the trimmed V and J ends, which lost 1 base and 3 bases, there was a span of 18 bases. The CDR3 covers 17 residues. CDR1 is SEHNR, CDR2 FQNEAQ, per germline (reference sequence). In nucleotides, the CDR3 is TGTGCCAGCAGCTTAGAATGGGCACCCGGTGGCAAAGAGACCCAGTACTTC. It encodes CASSLEWAPGGKETQYF.

V and J are TRBV23-1 and TRBJ1-2; D may be TRBD1 (6 bases). TRBV23-1 is classed as an ORF, of uncertain function. This CDR3 has 13 residues. V was pared by 8 bases and J by 7 bases, with 17 bases between. The CDR3 loop reads CASGSGGGAGYTF. The CDR3 DNA reads TGCGCCAGCGGGTCCGGTGGGGGGGCTGGCTACACCTTC.

The chain employs TRBV6-5 and TRBJ1-4; unclear D gene. CDR1 is MNHEY, CDR2 SVGAGI, per germline. The length of the CDR3 is 13 residues. The V end lost 0 bases, the J end lost 5 bases, and 4 bases lay between the germline ends. The CDR3 DNA reads as TGTGCCAGCAGTTACTCAGGGAATGAAAAACTGTTTTTT. This encodes CASSYSGNEKLFF.

The chain joins TRBV5-6 to TRBJ1-2; perhaps TRBD1 as D (5 bases). This CDR3 has 15 amino acids. CDR1 is SGHDT and CDR2 is YYEEEE in the germline V gene. V shed 4 bases and J shed 1 base, with 14 bases lying between them. CDR3 loop: CASSRRTRDNYGYTF. The CDR3 DNA reads TGTGCCAGCAGCCGCCGGACACGGGATAACTATGGCTACACCTTC.

This clone was seen ten or more times. The CDR3 loop reads CASSLTSSREDTQYF. The CDR3 nucleotides are TGCGCCAGCAGCTTGACTAGCTCCCGGGAAGATACGCAGTATTTT. The J gene is TRBJ2-3, the V gene TRBV5-1; tentative D call: TRBD2 (6 bases). The V and J ends lost 1 base and 5 bases respectively, with 14 bases between them. The CDR3 is 15 amino acids. CDR1 and CDR2 (germline): SGHRS, YFSETQ.

The rearrangement uses TRBV25-1 and TRBJ1-4; no clear D. The germline CDR1 and CDR2 sequences are MGHDK and SYGVNS. There are 14 residues in the CDR3. Trimming left V 3 bases short and J 7 bases short, with 12 bases between. Here the CDR3 DNA reads TGTGCCAGCAGTGACCCGAATTCGAGTGAAAAACTGTTTTTT. This encodes CASSDPNSSEKLFF.

V and J are TRBV2 and TRBJ2-3, with TRBD1 matching 12 bases. Trimming at V came to 6 bases and at J to 3 bases, leaving 4 bases not matched to a gene. The CDR3 sequence is 15 residues long. Per germline, CDR1 SNHLY and CDR2 FYNNEI. DNA for the CDR3: TGTGCCAGCAGACCGGGACAGGGGGCTACAGATACGCAGTATTTT. Its translation is CASRPGQGATDTQYF.

CDR3 residues: CASSPPGQGISYEQYF. DNA for the CDR3: TGTGCCAGCAGCCCACCGGGACAGGGTATTTCCTACGAGCAGTACTTC. The J gene is TRBJ2-7, the V gene TRBV7-3; TRBD1 agrees at 9 bases. Germline V CDR1 and CDR2: SGHTA, FQGTGA. With V trimmed by 5 bases and J by 1 base, 9 bases remained unmatched. The CDR3 spans 16 residues.

J is TRBJ2-3 and V is TRBV11-2, with D possibly matching TRBD2 (6 bases). Trimming removed 5 bases from V and 0 bases from J, with 15 bases in between. CDR1 SGHAT and CDR2 FQNNGV come from the germline V gene. The CDR3 sequence is 16 residues long. Here the CDR3 DNA reads TGTGCCAGCAGCCGACTAGTCGCACCCAGCACAGATACGCAGTATTTT. Translation gives CASSRLVAPSTDTQYF. The entire variable domain, with the rest obtained from reference TRBV11-2 and TRBJ2-3, is as follows: EAGVAQSPRYKIIEKRQSVAFWCNPISGHATLYWYQQILGQGPKLLIQFQNNGVVDDSQLPKDRFSAERLKGVDSTLKIQPAKLEDSAVYLCASSRLVAPSTDTQYFGPGTRLTVL.

The chain employs TRBV7-8 and TRBJ2-3; D gene ambiguous. The germline V and J ends were trimmed by 5 bases and 3 bases, with 12 bases remaining between them. The CDR3 runs 14 residues. Germline V gene data show CDR1 as SGHVS and CDR2 as FQNEAQ. Here the CDR3 DNA reads TGTGCCAGCAGCCCCCGCGGACCGACAGATACGCAGTATTTT. Its protein is CASSPRGPTDTQYF.

The chain couples TRBV19 to TRBJ2-2; TRBD2 is a possible D gene (6 bases). Trimming removed 3 bases from V and 4 bases from J, with 9 bases in between. The CDR3 is made up of 14 amino acids. Germline CDR1 reads LNHDA; CDR2 reads SQIVND (reference sequence). CDR3 coding DNA: TGTGCCAGTAGTATGACTAGGGTCACCGGGGAGCTGTTTTTT. It is translated as CASSMTRVTGELFF.

This chain links TRBV6-6 with TRBJ2-7; D may be TRBD1 (6 bases). The ends were cut back, 6 bases at V and 2 bases at J, with 17 bases in the middle. CDR3 size: 15 residues. The germline CDR1 and CDR2 sequences are MNHNY and SVGAGI (reference sequence). CDR3 region: CASSLGTQATYEQYF. As DNA, the CDR3 is TGTGCCAGCAGCCTGGGGACACAGGCAACCTACGAGCAGTACTTC.

This chain uses TRBV7-9 with TRBJ2-1, with a tentative D call TRBD1 (5 bases). Per germline, CDR1 SEHNR and CDR2 FQNEAQ (reference sequence). Trimming took off 1 base at V and 6 bases at J, with 13 bases between the two ends. CDR3 length equals 15 residues. As DNA, the CDR3 is TGTGCCAGCAGCTTAGGGTCCCATAGGGGCAATGAGCAGTTCTTC. This encodes CASSLGSHRGNEQFF.